This T cell receptor beta chain was retrieved from a study of neurological immune-mediated disorders. In its sample, this clonotype was seen many times. TCRdb re-derived calls from the 5' RACE reads in MiXCR, one entry per CDR3 protein. The sample lists 44,000 or so distinct CDR3 sequences, roughly 6% occurring once. Germline values: CDR1 LGHNA, CDR2 YNFKEQ. This CDR3 contains 15 residues. The V end lost 2 bases, the J end lost 3 bases, and 14 bases lay between the germline ends. Source material: CD4+ T cells from blood. The rearrangement links TRBV4-2 to TRBJ2-7; weak D call: TRBD2 (7 bases). The receptor was isolated from a woman aged 40-49 years in good health. The CDR3 here is CASSQLEGGNYEQYF. The CDR3 bases are TGTGCCAGCAGCCAACTTGAGGGGGGGAACTACGAGCAGTACTTC.